Each of the 30 T cell receptor beta chains below was sequenced from the same sample in a study of T cells in Graves' hyperthyroidism and ophthalmopathy. The investigators amplified TCR beta CDR3 regions from RNA transcripts. The study used the HTBI primer set for a first-round RT-PCR of the TCR CDR3. TCRdb itself ran the multiplex PCR reads through MiXCR, one entry per CDR3 protein. The sample holds some 600,000 distinct CDR3 sequences, approximately 15% seen once. The sample comprised blood. The receptors originated from a woman aged 25 to 39 with Graves' hyperthyroidism that later progressed to Graves' ophthalmopathy.

Many counts were recorded for this clonotype. The chain recombines TRBV19 with TRBJ2-1, with 10 bases lining up with TRBD2. V was clipped by 3 bases and J by 9 bases; unmatched bases: 8. CDR1 is LNHDA, CDR2 SQIVND, per germline (reference sequence). The CDR3 spans 15 residues. The CDR3: CASSMTASGSGEQFF. In DNA form, the CDR3 reads TGTGCCAGTAGTATGACTGCTAGCGGGAGCGGTGAGCAGTTCTTC.

This rearrangement joins TRBV20-1 to TRBJ1-2, with 7 bases lining up with TRBD1. The length of the CDR3 is 13 residues. The germline gives CDR1 DFQATT, CDR2 SNEGSKA (reference sequence). J lost 8 bases, V lost 1 base, and 7 bases had no gene match. The CDR3 sequence is CSARVTGFTGYTF. CDR3 bases: TGCAGTGCTAGAGTGACAGGGTTTACAGGCTACACCTTC.

The chain combines TRBV4-1 with TRBJ1-1; the D gene is possibly TRBD1 (5 bases). This CDR3 comprises 16 residues. CDR1 is MGHRA and CDR2 is YSYEKL in the germline V gene. V was shortened by 4 bases and J by 4 bases, with 19 bases between the two germline ends. The CDR3 is CASSPGTPGGSTEAFF. CDR3 coding DNA: TGCGCCAGCAGCCCCGGGACGCCTGGGGGGAGCACTGAAGCTTTCTTT.

This chain links TRBV7-9 with TRBJ1-6; 7 bases map to TRBD1. With V trimmed by 11 bases and J by 0 bases, 10 bases remained unmatched. This CDR3 is built from 16 residues. Germline loops: CDR1 SEHNR, CDR2 FQNEAQ (reference sequence). The CDR3 nucleotides read TGTGCCGCTGACAGGGCCCAGAGCTCCTATAATTCACCCCTCCACTTT. It specifies CAADRAQSSYNSPLHF.

This clonotype was detected many times. The genes are TRBV14 and TRBJ2-1; 10 positions match TRBD2. V shed 2 bases, J shed 7 bases, and the junction held 17 bases outside the gene matches. The CDR3 sequence is 19 residues long. Germline V gene data show CDR1 as SGHDN and CDR2 as FVKESK. CDR3 bases: TGTGCCAGCAGCCAACTGGGTAGCGGGAGGTCCCCCCGCTGGAATGAGCAGTTCTTC. Protein product: CASSQLGSGRSPRWNEQFF.

V gene TRBV7-3 combines with J gene TRBJ1-1; D ambiguous. This CDR3 has 13 amino acids. Per the germline V gene, CDR1 is SGHTA and CDR2 is FQGTGA. V gave up 2 bases and J gave up 3 bases, with 7 bases separating them. The CDR3 DNA is TGTGCCAGCAGCTTAGGTAAAGACACTGAAGCTTTCTTT. The encoded protein is CASSLGKDTEAFF.

This clonotype was counted ten times or more. The gene calls are TRBV29-1 and TRBJ1-5; D gene uncertain. The CDR3 loop spans 12 amino acids. V gave up 6 bases and J gave up 5 bases, with 11 bases separating them. Germline loops: CDR1 SQVTM, CDR2 ANQGSEA. CDR3 nucleotides: TGCAGCGTGGGAGAGGGAGATCAGCCCCAGCATTTT. It codes for CSVGEGDQPQHF.

This clonotype came up a few times. V and J are TRBV18 and TRBJ1-5, with D unresolved. Germline V CDR1 and CDR2: KGHSH, LQKENI. Trimming removed 5 bases at V and 0 bases at J, with 11 bases between. The CDR3 totals 15 residues. CDR3 bases: TGTGCCAGCTCAGTCATATCAGATAGCAATCAGCCCCAGCATTTT. It encodes CASSVISDSNQPQHF.

This clonotype was counted many times. V usage is TRBV12-3 or TRBV12-4 and J usage is TRBJ2-7; the D gene is possibly TRBD2 (6 bases). The CDR3 loop spans 14 amino acids. V was pared by 7 bases and J by 1 base, with 14 bases between. This CDR3 is CASKKGLHSYEQYF. CDR3 nucleotide sequence: TGTGCCAGCAAGAAAGGACTACATTCCTACGAGCAGTACTTC.

A note on this clonotype: The CDR3 end shows no conserved phenylalanine or tryptophan, and so a read error is likely. The chain joins TRBV20-1 to TRBJ1-5; unclear D gene. Germline V CDR1 and CDR2: DFQATT, SNEGSKA (reference sequence). The V end lost 5 bases, the J end lost 5 bases, and 10 bases lay between the germline ends. CDR3 length: 12 amino acids. The CDR3 loop reads CSALRTYQPQHS. Written as DNA, the CDR3 is TGCAGTGCTCTACGGACCTATCAGCCCCAGCATTCT.

This clonotype came up many times. J is TRBJ2-1 and V is TRBV4-1, with TRBD2 matching over 10 bases. CDR1 is MGHRA, CDR2 YSYEKL, per germline. The CDR3 runs 15 residues. V lost 4 bases to trimming and J lost 5 bases; unmatched junction nucleotides: 5. CDR3 coding DNA: TGCGCCAGCAGCCCTAGCGGGAGTAGCCACAATGAGCAGTTCTTC. Amino acids: CASSPSGSSHNEQFF.

Points on this clonotype: One end of the junction is discordant with germline, which a read error may explain. As DNA, the CDR3 is TGTGCAAGTAAGGTAGATCCGGGGGTTAATACGCAGTATTTT. Translating gives CASKVDPGVNTQYF. The V and J genes are TRBV19 and TRBJ2-3; possible D gene TRBD2, 6 bases. From germline, CDR1 is LNHDA and CDR2 SQIVND (reference sequence). The CDR3 is 14 residues long.

This chain connects TRBV27 to TRBJ1-2; 12 nucleotides match TRBD1. Germline V gives CDR1 MNHEY, CDR2 SMNVEV (reference sequence). This CDR3 has 15 amino acids. Unmatched junction bases numbered 10, after V lost 8 bases and J lost 6 bases. The CDR3 nucleotides are TGTGCCAGCGCTCCAGTGGGACAGGGGGCAGATGGCTACACCTTC. This translates into CASAPVGQGADGYTF.

V usage is TRBV2 and J usage is TRBJ1-1; tentatively, D is TRBD1 (5 bases). CDR1 and CDR2 from the germline V gene are SNHLY and FYNNEI. This CDR3 is built from 12 residues. V lost 8 bases and J 3 bases, leaving 10 bases between the germline ends. The CDR3 DNA sequence: TGTGCCAGCGGGGGAGGGTACACTGAAGCTTTCTTT. It encodes CASGGGYTEAFF.

Concerning this clonotype itself: This could be a read error, since a much larger clone is one nucleotide away. The chain combines TRBV29-1 with TRBJ2-1; 8 bases fit TRBD2. The CDR3 consists of 14 residues. Trimming took 4 bases from V and 6 from J; bases not matched to a gene: 8. Germline CDR1 reads SQVTM; CDR2 reads ANQGSEA. The CDR3 region has the DNA TGCAGCGTTGGAGGGAGCGGGAGTTCCAATGAGCAGTTCTTC. It specifies CSVGGSGSSNEQFF.

This clonotype occurred many times. The J gene is TRBJ2-7, the V gene TRBV20-1; tentatively, D is TRBD1 or TRBD2 (5 bases each). The CDR3 is made up of 11 amino acids. Trimming left V 0 bases short and J 9 bases short, with 9 bases between. Germline CDR1 is DFQATT and CDR2 is SNEGSKA (reference sequence). CDR3 bases: TGCAGTGCTAGAGAGGGGGAAGGGCAGTACTTC. Protein sequence: CSAREGEGQYF.

There are many counts of this clonotype. J is TRBJ2-7 and V is TRBV10-3, with a tentative D call TRBD2 (5 bases). Trimming stripped 8 bases from V and 2 bases from J, with 10 bases between. The CDR3 totals 12 residues. The germline CDR1 and CDR2 sequences are ENHRY and SYGVKD. CDR3 region: CAIGSGTYEQYF. As DNA, the CDR3 is TGTGCCATCGGGAGTGGGACCTACGAGCAGTACTTC.

This clonotype appeared many times. A read error may account for a junction end that differs from germline. The chain combines TRBV7-7 with TRBJ2-5; TRBD2 might be the D (6 bases). CDR1 SSHAT and CDR2 FNYEAQ come from the germline V gene (reference sequence). The CDR3 spans 15 residues. The CDR3 is CASSLADRAVETQYF. The CDR3 coding sequence is TGTGCTAGCAGCTTAGCGGACCGGGCTGTAGAGACCCAGTACTTC.

This clonotype was seen repeatedly, ten times or more. CDR3 loop: CASSLANSAYEKLFF. As DNA, the CDR3 is TGTGCCAGCAGCTTAGCGAACAGCGCCTATGAAAAACTGTTTTTT. The chain links TRBV7-8 to TRBJ1-4; D not certain. The CDR3 spans 15 residues. In germline, CDR1 is SGHVS, CDR2 FQNEAQ. With 0 bases removed from V and 6 bases from J, the gap between germline ends came to 11 bases.

In this sample, this clonotype turned up many times. V usage is TRBV7-9 and J usage is TRBJ1-5, with no clear D. Germline V CDR1 and CDR2: SEHNR, FQNEAQ (reference sequence). Trimming removed 5 bases at V and 5 bases at J, with 13 bases between. The CDR3 runs to 14 residues. This chain's CDR3 is CASSASGADQPQHF. CDR3 sequence (DNA): TGTGCCAGCAGCGCCTCAGGAGCTGATCAGCCCCAGCATTTT.

This clonotype was counted ten times or more. The V and J genes are TRBV6-5 and TRBJ2-5; 8 bases map to TRBD2. Trimming cost V 0 bases and J 1 base; bases outside gene matches: 7. This CDR3 contains 17 residues. CDR1 and CDR2 (germline): MNHEY, SVGAGI. CDR3 loop: CASSYSRTGGVQETQYF. CDR3 bases: TGTGCCAGCAGTTACTCGAGAACGGGGGGGGTCCAAGAGACCCAGTACTTC.

This clonotype was seen repeatedly, ten times or more. CDR3 in amino acids: CASSLTAPLSGGPGETQYF. CDR3 nucleotide sequence: TGTGCCAGCAGCTTGACGGCACCCCTTAGCGGGGGTCCGGGTGAGACCCAGTACTTC. The chain joins TRBV7-3 to TRBJ2-5; 9 nucleotides agree with TRBD2. Trimming removed 3 bases from V and 5 bases from J; junction bases left unmatched: 19. The CDR3 loop spans 19 amino acids. Germline V CDR1 and CDR2: SGHTA, FQGTGA.

The J gene is TRBJ2-7, the V gene TRBV6-2 or TRBV6-3; D possibly corresponds to TRBD2 (5 bases). The better agreement between TRBJ2-1 and the DNA end casts doubt on the J call. Looked up from germline, CDR1 is MNHEY and CDR2 is SVGEGT. The CDR3 is 13 residues long. The CDR3 sequence is CASSSERSYEQFF. The CDR3, as DNA: TGTGCCAGCAGTTCTGAGCGGTCCTACGAGCAGTTCTTC.

Ten or more counts support this clonotype. The J gene is TRBJ2-5, the V gene TRBV7-2; D gene ambiguous. V lost 6 bases and J lost 4, with 18 bases in between. CDR3 length: 15 amino acids. Germline V gives CDR1 SGHTA, CDR2 FQGNSA. CDR3 DNA: TGTGCCAGCAGTCTATACACCGATGGGCGAGAGACCCAGTACTTC. The encoded protein is CASSLYTDGRETQYF.

J is TRBJ2-7 and V is TRBV27, with D possibly matching TRBD2 (6 bases). The germline V gene has CDR1 MNHEY and CDR2 SMNVEV (reference sequence). There are 17 residues in the CDR3. V dropped 3 bases and J dropped 10 bases, with 28 bases sitting between them. CDR3 protein: CASSFFGLTGVLRDQYF. The CDR3 DNA is TGTGCCAGCAGTTTTTTCGGACTAACGGGAGTGTTACGCGATCAGTACTTC.

In its sample, this clonotype was seen a few times. Compared with germline, one end of the junction differs, possibly owing to a read error. V is TRBV6-2 or TRBV6-3 and J is TRBJ1-1; TRBD1 aligns across 8 bases. This CDR3 spans 12 amino acids. CDR1 is MNHEY and CDR2 is SVGEGT in the germline V gene. The CDR3 DNA sequence: TGTGCCAGCAGTTACCCCGGACAGGGCGAGGTCTTT. It codes for CASSYPGQGEVF.

This chain uses TRBV27 with TRBJ2-7, with D possibly being TRBD1 (6 bases). The V end lost 3 bases, the J end lost 6 bases, and 12 bases lay between the germline ends. The CDR3 has 13 residues. CDR1 and CDR2 (germline): MNHEY, SMNVEV (reference sequence). The CDR3 DNA follows: TGTGCCAGCAGTTTCGGACAGATCAGCGAGCAGTACTTC. Translating it yields CASSFGQISEQYF.

This clonotype has at least ten counts. V and J are TRBV18 and TRBJ2-1; weak D call: TRBD1 (6 bases). The CDR3 length is 14 residues. CDR1 and CDR2 (germline): KGHSH, LQKENI. V was cut by 3 bases and J by 2 bases, with 8 bases left in between. CDR3 amino acids: CASSPRDTYNEQFF. CDR3 bases: TGTGCCAGCTCACCCCGGGACACCTACAATGAGCAGTTCTTC.

This clonotype was picked up many times. V and J are TRBV30 and TRBJ1-6; D uncertain. V lost 5 bases to trimming and J lost 6 bases, with 8 bases between them. The CDR3 runs to 12 residues. CDR1 is GTSNPN and CDR2 is SVGIG in the germline V gene (reference sequence). DNA for the CDR3: TGTGCCTGGGGGCCGGCTAATTCACCCCTCCACTTT. It codes for CAWGPANSPLHF.

This clonotype was seen ten or more times. The chain carries TRBV28 and TRBJ2-7; 11 bases map to TRBD2. V was clipped by 2 bases and J by 6 bases; unmatched bases: 12. This CDR3 spans 17 amino acids. The V gene's germline CDR1 is MDHEN and CDR2 SYDVKM. This CDR3 reads CASSLPSNSGRAVEQYF. In nucleotides, the CDR3 is TGTGCCAGCAGTTTACCGAGCAATAGCGGGAGGGCCGTCGAGCAGTACTTC.